The rows below give T cell receptor beta chains drawn from one sample of a study of blood T cells in healthy people across ages. TCRdb redid the calling of the 5' RACE reads with MiXCR, one entry per CDR3 protein. The sample has fewer than 800,000 distinct CDR3 sequences; over 45% are singletons. The specimen sequenced was blood. These receptors were taken from a woman aged 55-70 years in good health. The CDR3 runs from the conserved cysteine through the conserved F or W. Fields, in order: D gene, clone size, J gene, V gene, CDR3 DNA, CDR3 protein. The D gene is left open where the match is weak. Not every row has a clone size; where given, it reads once, few, many or a size class.

TRBD2	few	TRBJ2-6	TRBV29-1	TGCAGCGTTGAAGGAGGCGCGGGAGCCAAAGGGGCCAACGTCCTGACTTTC	CSVEGGAGAKGANVLTF
-	few	TRBJ2-3	TRBV28	TGTGCCAGCAGCGGCGGGAACACAGATACGCAGTATTTT	CASSGGNTDTQYF
-	many	TRBJ2-7	TRBV7-2	TGTGCCAGCAGCCGTGGGACCCTCTACTACGAGCAGTACTTC	CASSRGTLYYEQYF
TRBD1	-	TRBJ1-2	TRBV27	TGTGCCAGCAGACTGGGGGACAGGGAGTATGGCTACACCTTC	CASRLGDREYGYTF
-	-	TRBJ1-4	TRBV30	TGTGCCTTAAACGGCGTCAGTAATGAAAAACTGTTTTTT	CALNGVSNEKLFF
-	-	TRBJ2-1	TRBV7-2	TGTGCCAGCAGCCCGCGACTAGTTCTAAATGAGCAGTTCTTC	CASSPRLVLNEQFF
TRBD1	-	TRBJ2-7	TRBV9	TGTGCCAGCAGCGTAAGGGGGACAGGGGGCAGCTACAATGAGCAGTACTTC	CASSVRGTGGSYNEQYF
-	many	TRBJ2-1	TRBV5-1	TGCGCCAGCAGCTTGGGGTCGGACTACAATGAGCAGTTCTTC	CASSLGSDYNEQFF
-	-	TRBJ2-3	TRBV29-1	TGCAGCGTTGATCGGAGCACAGATACGCAGTATTTT	CSVDRSTDTQYF
-	-	TRBJ2-4	TRBV30	TGTGCCTCCAGAGGGGGGACTGGATATTGGGATTTAGAGCAGTACTTC	CASRGGTGYWDLEQYF
-	-	TRBJ2-3	TRBV2	TGTGCCAGCACAGAGGGTACAGATACGCAGTATTTT	CASTEGTDTQYF
-	few	TRBJ2-7	TRBV10-3	TGTGCCATCAGCGGTTTTATTGTGGGTAAAGGGGGTTTGTCTCAGCAGTACTTC	CAISGFIVGKGGLSQQYF
TRBD2	many	TRBJ2-7	TRBV7-6	TGCGCCAGCAGCCCAGGGACTAGCGGCTCCTACGAGCAGTACTTC	CASSPGTSGSYEQYF
-	once	TRBJ2-3	TRBV12-3/TRBV12-4	TGTGCCAGCAGTTTAATCGCGAAGGCAGATACGCAGTATTTT	CASSLIAKADTQYF
TRBD1	-	TRBJ1-1	TRBV6-1	TGTGCCAGCAGTGGGGGGTTTCCGGCACCCGGGACAGAGAACACTGAAGCTTTCTTT	CASSGGFPAPGTENTEAFF
TRBD1	-	TRBJ2-7	TRBV29-1	TGCAGCGCTACCGGGACAGAAGACGAGCAGTACTTC	CSATGTEDEQYF
TRBD2	-	TRBJ2-3	TRBV4-2	TGTGCCAGCAGCCAAGAATGGCTAGCGGCAGATACGCAGTATTTT	CASSQEWLAADTQYF
-	-	TRBJ2-3	TRBV15	TGTGCCACCAGCAGGGAACGAGAATCTGCAGATACGCAGTATTTT	CATSRERESADTQYF
-	-	TRBJ2-3	TRBV6-2/TRBV6-3	TGTGCCAGCAGTTACGGAAAGGAGGACACAGATACGCAGTATTTT	CASSYGKEDTDTQYF
TRBD1	-	TRBJ1-2	TRBV7-2	TGTGCCAGCAGCTTAATTAGACAGGGAGGCTACACCTTC	CASSLIRQGGYTF
-	few	TRBJ2-2	TRBV28	TGTGCCAGCAGTTTTCTGGGCTATGGGAACACCGGGGAGCTGTTTTTT	CASSFLGYGNTGELFF
-	few	TRBJ1-2	TRBV12-3/TRBV12-4	TGTGCCAGCAGTTTCCGACAGCAAAACTATGGCTACACCTTC	CASSFRQQNYGYTF
-	-	TRBJ1-2	TRBV7-6	TGTGCCAGCAGCTTAGCTCAGGGAGGGATGAGTGGCTACACCTTC	CASSLAQGGMSGYTF
TRBD2	-	TRBJ2-1	TRBV7-9	TGTGCCAGCAGCTCGGGAGGCAATGAGCAGTTCTTC	CASSSGGNEQFF